This T cell receptor beta chain was sequenced in a study of blood T cell repertoires in COVID-19. Study context: The cDNA or gDNA used as material had been derived from T cells, B-cell-depleted T cells, or PBMCs.

Per the original methods: From reference gene primer amplification, estimates of nucleated cell counts were derived. The repertoire was sequenced with immunoSEQ multiplex PCR; TCRdb's copy has only in-frame clones and lacks some. V, J and clone size derive from that table, while D and trimming were established from the DNA sequence. The repertoire holds 150,000 or so clones, with 80% to 90% as singletons. This CDR3 has 17 amino acids. Germline V gene lookup returns CDR1 SGHAT and CDR2 FQNNGV. V was pared by 0 bases and J by 9 bases, with 12 bases of the junction left unmatched. Seattle patients were enrolled during active infection and followed longitudinally.

This TCR came from a man aged 18 to 35 with COVID-19, enrolled during active disease. The specimen sequenced was peripheral blood. This chain joins TRBV11-2 and TRBJ2-7; 12 bases align to TRBD2. Written as DNA, the CDR3 is TGTGCCAGCAGCTTAGATCTTCTAGCGGGAGGGCGGGCGGCGCAGTACTTC. Translated: CASSLDLLAGGRAAQYF.